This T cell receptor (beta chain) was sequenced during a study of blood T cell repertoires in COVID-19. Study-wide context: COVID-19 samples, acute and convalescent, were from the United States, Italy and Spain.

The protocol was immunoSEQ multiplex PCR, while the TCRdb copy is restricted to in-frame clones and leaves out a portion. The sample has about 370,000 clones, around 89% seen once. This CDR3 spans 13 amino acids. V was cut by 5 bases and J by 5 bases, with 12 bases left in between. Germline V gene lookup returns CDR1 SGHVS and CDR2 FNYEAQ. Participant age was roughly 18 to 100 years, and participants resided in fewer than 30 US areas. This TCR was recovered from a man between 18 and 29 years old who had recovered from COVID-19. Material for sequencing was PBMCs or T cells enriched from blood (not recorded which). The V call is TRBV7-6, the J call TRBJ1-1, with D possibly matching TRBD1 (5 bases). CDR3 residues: CASSRVEGTEAFF. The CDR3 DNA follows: TGTGCCAGCAGCCGAGTGGAGGGGACTGAAGCTTTCTTT.